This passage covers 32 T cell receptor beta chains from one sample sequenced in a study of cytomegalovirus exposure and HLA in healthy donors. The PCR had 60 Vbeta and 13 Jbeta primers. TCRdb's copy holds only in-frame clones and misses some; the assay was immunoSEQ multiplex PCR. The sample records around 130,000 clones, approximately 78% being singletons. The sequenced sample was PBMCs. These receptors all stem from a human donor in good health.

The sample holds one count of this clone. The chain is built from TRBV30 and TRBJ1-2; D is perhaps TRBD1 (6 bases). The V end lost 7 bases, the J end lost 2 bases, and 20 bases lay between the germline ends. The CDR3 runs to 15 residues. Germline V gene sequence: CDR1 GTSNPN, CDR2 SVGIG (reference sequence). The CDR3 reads CALEYGEGGNYGYTF. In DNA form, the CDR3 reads TGTGCCTTGGAGTATGGGGAGGGGGGGAACTATGGCTACACCTTC.

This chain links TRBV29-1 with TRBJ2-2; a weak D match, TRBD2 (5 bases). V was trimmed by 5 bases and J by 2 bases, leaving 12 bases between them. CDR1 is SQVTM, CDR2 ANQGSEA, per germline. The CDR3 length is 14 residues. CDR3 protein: CSVLAHQNTGELFF. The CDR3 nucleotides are TGCAGCGTTCTAGCTCATCAAAACACCGGGGAGCTGTTTTTT.

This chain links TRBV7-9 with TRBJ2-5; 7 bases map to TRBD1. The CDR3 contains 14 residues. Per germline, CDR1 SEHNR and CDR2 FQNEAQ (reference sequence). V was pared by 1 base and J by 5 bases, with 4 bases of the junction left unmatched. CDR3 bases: TGTGCCAGCAGCTTAGAGGACAGGCCCGAGACCCAGTACTTC. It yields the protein CASSLEDRPETQYF.

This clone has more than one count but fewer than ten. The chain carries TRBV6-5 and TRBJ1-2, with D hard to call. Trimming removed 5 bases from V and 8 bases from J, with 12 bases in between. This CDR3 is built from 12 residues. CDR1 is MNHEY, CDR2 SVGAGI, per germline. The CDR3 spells CASSTRPGGYTF. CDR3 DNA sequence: TGTGCCAGCAGTACCCGACCGGGGGGCTACACCTTC.

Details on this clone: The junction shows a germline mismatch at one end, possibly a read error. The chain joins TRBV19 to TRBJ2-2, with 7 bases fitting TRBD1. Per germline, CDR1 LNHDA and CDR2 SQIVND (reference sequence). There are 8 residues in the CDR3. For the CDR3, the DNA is TGTGCCAGAGGGACAGAAATTTTT. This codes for CARGTEIF.

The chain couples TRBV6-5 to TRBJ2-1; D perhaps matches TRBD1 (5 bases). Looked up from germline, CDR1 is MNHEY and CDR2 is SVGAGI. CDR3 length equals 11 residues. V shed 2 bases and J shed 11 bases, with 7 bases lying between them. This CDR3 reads CASSYLGQQFF. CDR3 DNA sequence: TGTGCCAGCAGTTACCTGGGGCAGCAGTTCTTC.

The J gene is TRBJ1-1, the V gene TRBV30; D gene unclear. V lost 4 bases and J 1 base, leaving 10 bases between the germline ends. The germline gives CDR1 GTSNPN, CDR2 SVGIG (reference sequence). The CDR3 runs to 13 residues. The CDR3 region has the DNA TGTGCCTGGACTTCCTGGGCGAACACTGAAGCTTTCTTT. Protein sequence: CAWTSWANTEAFF.

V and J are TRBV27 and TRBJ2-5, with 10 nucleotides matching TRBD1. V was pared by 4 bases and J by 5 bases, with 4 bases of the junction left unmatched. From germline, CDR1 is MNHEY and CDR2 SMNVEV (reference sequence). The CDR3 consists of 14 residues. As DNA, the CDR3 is TGTGCCAGCAGTTGGGGGACAGGGGCGGAGACCCAGTACTTC. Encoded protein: CASSWGTGAETQYF.

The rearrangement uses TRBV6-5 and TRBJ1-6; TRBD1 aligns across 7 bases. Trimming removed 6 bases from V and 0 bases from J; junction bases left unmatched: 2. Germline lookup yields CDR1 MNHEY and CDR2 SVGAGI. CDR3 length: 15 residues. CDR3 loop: CASSRQGSYNSPLHF. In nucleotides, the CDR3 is TGTGCCAGCAGCCGACAGGGCTCCTATAATTCACCCCTCCACTTT.

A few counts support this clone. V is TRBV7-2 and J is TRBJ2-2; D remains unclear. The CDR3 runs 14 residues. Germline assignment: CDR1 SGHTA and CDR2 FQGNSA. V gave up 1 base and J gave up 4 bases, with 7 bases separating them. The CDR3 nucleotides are TGTGCCAGCAGCTTAGGCCCGGGCACCGGGGAGCTGTTTTTT. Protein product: CASSLGPGTGELFF. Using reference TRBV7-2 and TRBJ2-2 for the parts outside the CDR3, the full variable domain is GAGVSQSPSNKVTEKGKDVELRCDPISGHTALYWYRQSLGQGLEFLIYFQGNSAPDKSGLPSDRFSAERTGGSVSTLTIQRTQQEDSAVYLCASSLGPGTGELFFGEGSRLTVL.

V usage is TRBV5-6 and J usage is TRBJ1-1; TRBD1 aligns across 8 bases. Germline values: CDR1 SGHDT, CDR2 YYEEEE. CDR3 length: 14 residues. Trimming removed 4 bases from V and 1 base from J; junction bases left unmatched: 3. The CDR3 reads CASSPGTGNTEAFF. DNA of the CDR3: TGTGCCAGCAGCCCAGGGACAGGGAACACTGAAGCTTTCTTT.

The CDR3: CAISEAGGTTEAFF. In nucleotides, the CDR3 is TGTGCCATCAGTGAGGCGGGGGGAACCACTGAAGCTTTCTTT. The chain uses TRBV10-3 and TRBJ1-1; D might be TRBD1 (5 bases). This CDR3 is 14 amino acids long. Trimming cost V 2 bases and J 4 bases, with 11 bases left between them. Germline V CDR1 and CDR2: ENHRY, SYGVKD.

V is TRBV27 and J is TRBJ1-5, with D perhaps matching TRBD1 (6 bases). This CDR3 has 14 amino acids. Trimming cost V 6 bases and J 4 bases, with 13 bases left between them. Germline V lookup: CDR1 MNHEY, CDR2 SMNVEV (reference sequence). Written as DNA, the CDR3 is TGTGCCAGCAGCCTCGGGACAACGAATCAGCCCCAGCATTTT. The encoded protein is CASSLGTTNQPQHF.

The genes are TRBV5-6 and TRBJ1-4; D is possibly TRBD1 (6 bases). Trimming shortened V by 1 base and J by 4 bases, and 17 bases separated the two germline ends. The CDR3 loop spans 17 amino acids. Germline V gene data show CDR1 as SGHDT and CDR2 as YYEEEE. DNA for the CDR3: TGTGCCAGCAGCTTGTTTGCAGGGGAGGGGGATAATGAAAAACTGTTTTTT. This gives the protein CASSLFAGEGDNEKLFF.

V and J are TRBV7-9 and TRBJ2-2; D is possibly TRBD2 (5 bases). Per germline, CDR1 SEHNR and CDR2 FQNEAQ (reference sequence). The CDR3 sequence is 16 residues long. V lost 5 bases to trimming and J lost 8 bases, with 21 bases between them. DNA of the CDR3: TGTGCCAGCAGCCGGAAACGAGGAGGAGTAGTGGGGGAGCTGTTTTTT. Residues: CASSRKRGGVVGELFF. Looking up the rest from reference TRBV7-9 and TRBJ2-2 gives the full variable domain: DTGVSQNPRHKITKRGQNVTFRCDPISEHNRLYWYRQTLGQGPEFLTYFQNEAQLEKSRLLSDRFSAERPKGSFSTLEIQRTEQGDSAMYLCASSRKRGGVVGELFFGEGSRLTVL.

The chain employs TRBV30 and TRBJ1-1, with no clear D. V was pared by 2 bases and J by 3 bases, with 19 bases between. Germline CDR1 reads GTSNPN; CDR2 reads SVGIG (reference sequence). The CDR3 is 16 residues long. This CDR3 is CAWSFQDSVPYTEAFF. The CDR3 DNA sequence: TGTGCCTGGAGTTTTCAGGACTCTGTTCCGTACACTGAAGCTTTCTTT.

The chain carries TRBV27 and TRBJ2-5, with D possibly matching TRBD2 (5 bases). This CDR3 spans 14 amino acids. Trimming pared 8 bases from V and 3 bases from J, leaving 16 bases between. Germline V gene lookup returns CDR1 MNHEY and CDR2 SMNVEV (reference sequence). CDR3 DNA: TGTGCCAGCGGGTTCCGAACTAGTAAAGAGACCCAGTACTTC. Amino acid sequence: CASGFRTSKETQYF.

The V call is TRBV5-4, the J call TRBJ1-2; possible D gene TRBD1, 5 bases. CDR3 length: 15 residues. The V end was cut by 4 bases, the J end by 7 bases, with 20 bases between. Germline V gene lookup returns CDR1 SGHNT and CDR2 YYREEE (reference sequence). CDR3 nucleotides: TGTGCCAGCAGCCAAGAGCGGGGGTTGGAAAGTGGCTACACCTTC. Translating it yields CASSQERGLESGYTF.

CDR3 residues: CASSPYRVSNTGELFF. The CDR3 DNA reads TGTGCCAGCAGCCCTTACCGGGTTTCGAACACCGGGGAGCTGTTTTTT. This rearrangement joins TRBV5-5 to TRBJ2-2; D is undetermined. The CDR3 loop spans 16 amino acids. The V gene lost 4 bases and the J gene lost 0 bases, with 13 bases spanning the gap. From germline, CDR1 is SGHKS and CDR2 YYEKEE (reference sequence). Complete variable domain (other parts from reference TRBV5-5 and TRBJ2-2): DAGVTQSPTHLIKTRGQQVTLRCSPISGHKSVSWYQQVLGQGPQFIFQYYEKEERGRGNFPDRFSARQFPNYSSELNVNALLLGDSALYLCASSPYRVSNTGELFFGEGSRLTVL.

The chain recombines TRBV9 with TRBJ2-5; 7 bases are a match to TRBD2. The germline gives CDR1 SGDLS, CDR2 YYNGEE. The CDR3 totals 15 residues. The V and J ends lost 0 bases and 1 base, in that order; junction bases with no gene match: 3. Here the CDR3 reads CASSVGGGIQETQYF. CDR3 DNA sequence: TGTGCCAGCAGCGTAGGGGGGGGAATCCAAGAGACCCAGTACTTC.

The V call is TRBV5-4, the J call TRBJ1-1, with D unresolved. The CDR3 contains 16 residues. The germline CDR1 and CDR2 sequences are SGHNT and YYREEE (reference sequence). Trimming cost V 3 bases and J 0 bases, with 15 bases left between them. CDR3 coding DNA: TGTGCCAGCAGCTCGTTTTCAACTACACTGAACACTGAAGCTTTCTTT. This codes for CASSSFSTTLNTEAFF.

The CDR3 coding sequence is TGTGCCATACGGACTCTGGTCCCCAATACGCAGTATTTT. Translation gives CAIRTLVPNTQYF. The chain is built from TRBV2 and TRBJ2-3; maybe TRBD2 (5 bases). The CDR3 is 13 amino acids. V was shortened by 10 bases and J by 7 bases, with 18 bases between the two germline ends. Germline V gives CDR1 SNHLY, CDR2 FYNNEI. The whole variable domain, remainder taken from reference TRBV2 and TRBJ2-3, is EPEVTQTPSHQVTQMGQEVILRCVPISNHLYFYWYRQILGQKVEFLVSFYNNEISEKSEIFDDQFSVERPDGSNFTLKIRSTKLEDSAMYFCAIRTLVPNTQYFGPGTRLTVL.

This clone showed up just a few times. This chain's CDR3 is CASSRGGGTYNEQFF. CDR3 nucleotides: TGTGCCAGCAGCCGAGGGGGGGGGACCTACAATGAGCAGTTCTTC. This chain links TRBV11-3 with TRBJ2-1; maybe TRBD2 (7 bases). V was trimmed by 5 bases and J by 2 bases, leaving 13 bases between them. The CDR3 consists of 15 residues. From germline, CDR1 is SGHNT and CDR2 YENEEA.

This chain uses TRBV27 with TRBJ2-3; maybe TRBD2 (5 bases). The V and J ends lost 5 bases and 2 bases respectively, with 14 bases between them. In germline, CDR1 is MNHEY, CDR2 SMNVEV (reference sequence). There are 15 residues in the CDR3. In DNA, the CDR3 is TGTGCCAGCAGTCCCCGACTATCTTTCACAGATACGCAGTATTTT. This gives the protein CASSPRLSFTDTQYF.

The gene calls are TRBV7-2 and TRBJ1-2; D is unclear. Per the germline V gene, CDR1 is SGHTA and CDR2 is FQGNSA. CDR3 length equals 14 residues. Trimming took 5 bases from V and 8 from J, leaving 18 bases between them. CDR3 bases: TGTGCCAGCAGCCGGGGATCGGGTTTCGGAGGCTACACCTTC. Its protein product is CASSRGSGFGGYTF.

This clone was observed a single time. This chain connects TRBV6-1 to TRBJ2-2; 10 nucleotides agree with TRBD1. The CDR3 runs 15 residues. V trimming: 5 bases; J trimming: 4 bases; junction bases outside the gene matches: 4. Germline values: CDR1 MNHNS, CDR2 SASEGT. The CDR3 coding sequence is TGTGCCAGCAGTTGGGACAGGGGCGCCACCGGGGAGCTGTTTTTT. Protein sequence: CASSWDRGATGELFF.

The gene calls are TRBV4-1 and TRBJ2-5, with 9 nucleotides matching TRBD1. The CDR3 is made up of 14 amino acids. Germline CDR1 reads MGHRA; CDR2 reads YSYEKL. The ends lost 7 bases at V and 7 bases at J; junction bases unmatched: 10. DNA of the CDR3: TGCGCCAGCAAGGGACAGGGAACTTGGGGGACCCAGTACTTC. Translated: CASKGQGTWGTQYF.

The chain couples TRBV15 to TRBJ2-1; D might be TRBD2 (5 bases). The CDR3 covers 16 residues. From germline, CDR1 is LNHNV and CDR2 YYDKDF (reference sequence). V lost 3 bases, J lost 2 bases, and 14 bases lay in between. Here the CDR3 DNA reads TGTGCCACCAGCAGGGCGGGCGAGCGGCCCTACAATGAGCAGTTCTTC. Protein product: CATSRAGERPYNEQFF. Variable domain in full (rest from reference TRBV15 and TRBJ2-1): DAMVIQNPRYQVTQFGKPVTLSCSQTLNHNVMYWYQQKSSQAPKLLFHYYDKDFNNEADTPDNFQSRRPNTSFCFLDIRSPGLGDTAMYLCATSRAGERPYNEQFFGPGTRLTVL.

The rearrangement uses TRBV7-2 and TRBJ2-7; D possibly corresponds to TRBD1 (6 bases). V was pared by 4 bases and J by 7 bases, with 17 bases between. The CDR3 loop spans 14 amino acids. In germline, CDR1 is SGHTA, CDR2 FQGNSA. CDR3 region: CASSSRVGATEQYF. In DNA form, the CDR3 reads TGTGCCAGCAGCTCTAGGGTGGGGGCCACTGAGCAGTACTTC.

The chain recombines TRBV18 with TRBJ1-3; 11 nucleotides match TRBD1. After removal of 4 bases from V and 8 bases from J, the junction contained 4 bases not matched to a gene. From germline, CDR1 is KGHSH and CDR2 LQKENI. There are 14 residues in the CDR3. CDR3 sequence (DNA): TGTGCCAGCTCACAAGGACAGGGGGCACACACCATATATTTT. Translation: CASSQGQGAHTIYF.

The CDR3 loop is CASSPRPRGLHEQYF. The CDR3 DNA reads TGTGCCAGCAGTCCGCGCCCCCGCGGGCTGCACGAGCAGTACTTC. The chain couples TRBV6-5 to TRBJ2-7; TRBD2 is a possible D gene (5 bases). The CDR3 covers 15 residues. Between the trimmed V and J ends, which lost 5 bases and 5 bases, there was a span of 19 bases. Germline V gene lookup returns CDR1 MNHEY and CDR2 SVGAGI.

CDR3: CATSRAGGGRIDQYF. In nucleotides, the CDR3 is TGTGCCACCAGCAGAGCGGGCGGGGGAAGGATTGATCAGTACTTC. The V and J genes are TRBV15 and TRBJ2-7; 7 nucleotides line up with TRBD2. V trimming: 1 base; J trimming: 10 bases; junction bases outside the gene matches: 13. CDR1 and CDR2 (germline): LNHNV, YYDKDF (reference sequence). The CDR3 is 15 residues long. Variable domain in full (rest from reference TRBV15 and TRBJ2-7): DAMVIQNPRYQVTQFGKPVTLSCSQTLNHNVMYWYQQKSSQAPKLLFHYYDKDFNNEADTPDNFQSRRPNTSFCFLDIRSPGLGDTAMYLCATSRAGGGRIDQYFGPGTRLTVT.